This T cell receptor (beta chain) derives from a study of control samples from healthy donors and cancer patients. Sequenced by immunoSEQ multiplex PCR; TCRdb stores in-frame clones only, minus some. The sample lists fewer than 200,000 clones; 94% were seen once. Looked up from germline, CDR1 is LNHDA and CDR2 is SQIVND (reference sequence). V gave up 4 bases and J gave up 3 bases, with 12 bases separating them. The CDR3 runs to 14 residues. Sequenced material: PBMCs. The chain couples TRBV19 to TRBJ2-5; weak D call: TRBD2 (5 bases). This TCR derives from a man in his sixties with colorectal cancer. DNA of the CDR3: TGTGCCAGTAGTAGATCGGGGAAAAAAGAGACCCAGTACTTC. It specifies CASSRSGKKETQYF.